The rows below give T cell receptor beta chains drawn from one sample of a study of blood T cells in healthy people across ages. TCRdb redid the calling of the 5' RACE reads with MiXCR, one entry per CDR3 protein. Of some 1.7 million distinct CDR3 sequences in the sample, 28% were seen once. Sequencing was done on a sample of blood. The receptors come from a woman aged 25 to 39 in good health. Both conserved end residues are part of each CDR3. A D gene is named only where the DNA matches it firmly. A clone size is listed for some rows: how often the clone was seen (once, few, many), or a class if it is expanded.

d_call: NA; v_call: TRBV7-9; clone_size: NA; j_call: TRBJ2-1; cdr3_nt: TGTGCCAGCTCCGGCGGGGTGGCCTACAATGAGCAGTTCTTC; cdr3_aa: CASSGGVAYNEQFF
d_call: NA; v_call: TRBV20-1; clone_size: NA; j_call: TRBJ1-4; cdr3_nt: TGCAGTGCTAGAGATAGACGGGACGGCGGGGCAATTAATGAAAAACTGTTTTTT; cdr3_aa: CSARDRRDGGAINEKLFF
d_call: NA; v_call: TRBV12-3/TRBV12-4; clone_size: many; j_call: TRBJ2-1; cdr3_nt: TGTGCCAGCAGCCCGGACAGAAGAAATGAGCAGTTCTTC; cdr3_aa: CASSPDRRNEQFF
d_call: NA; v_call: TRBV4-1; clone_size: once; j_call: TRBJ2-1; cdr3_nt: TGCGCCAGCAGCCAAGATTGGAGTAGCGGCGGTGAGCAGTTCTTC; cdr3_aa: CASSQDWSSGGEQFF
d_call: TRBD1; v_call: TRBV30; clone_size: NA; j_call: TRBJ1-4; cdr3_nt: TGTGCCTGGAGTCCCGGGACAGCTAATGAAAAACCGTTTTTT; cdr3_aa: CAWSPGTANEKPFF
d_call: NA; v_call: TRBV3-1; clone_size: few; j_call: TRBJ2-1; cdr3_nt: TGTGCCAGCAGCCAAGCGGGACCCAACCCCTATAATGAGCAGTTCTTC; cdr3_aa: CASSQAGPNPYNEQFF
d_call: TRBD1; v_call: TRBV29-1; clone_size: many; j_call: TRBJ1-1; cdr3_nt: TGCAGCGTTGAAGATGTAATGACAGGGGCTGAAGCTTTCTTT; cdr3_aa: CSVEDVMTGAEAFF
d_call: NA; v_call: TRBV5-1; clone_size: few; j_call: TRBJ2-4; cdr3_nt: TGCGCCAGCAGCGGTAAAGAGGAAGGGGACATTCAGTACTTC; cdr3_aa: CASSGKEEGDIQYF
d_call: TRBD1; v_call: TRBV10-3; clone_size: once; j_call: TRBJ2-1; cdr3_nt: TGTGCCATCAGGCGAGACAGGGGGCCTGAAGAGCAGTTCTTC; cdr3_aa: CAIRRDRGPEEQFF
d_call: NA; v_call: TRBV9; clone_size: NA; j_call: TRBJ1-2; cdr3_nt: TGTGCCAGCAGCGGCGCTTTCTATGGCTACACCTTC; cdr3_aa: CASSGAFYGYTF
d_call: TRBD2; v_call: TRBV20-1; clone_size: NA; j_call: TRBJ2-1; cdr3_nt: TGCAGTGCTAGAGGGGCCAGCGGGAGGGTCAATGAGCAGTTCTTC; cdr3_aa: CSARGASGRVNEQFF
d_call: TRBD2; v_call: TRBV5-1; clone_size: NA; j_call: TRBJ2-1; cdr3_nt: TGCGCCAGCAGCTCGACTAGCGGGGGGGCCCTTGAGCAGTTCTTC; cdr3_aa: CASSSTSGGALEQFF
d_call: NA; v_call: TRBV11-2; clone_size: many; j_call: TRBJ2-3; cdr3_nt: TGTGCCAGCAGCTTAGTTGGGGAAGATACGCAGTATTTT; cdr3_aa: CASSLVGEDTQYF
d_call: NA; v_call: TRBV5-1; clone_size: NA; j_call: TRBJ2-2; cdr3_nt: TGCGCCAGCAGCTATTTTACCGGGGAGCTGTTTTTT; cdr3_aa: CASSYFTGELFF
d_call: NA; v_call: TRBV6-2/TRBV6-3; clone_size: NA; j_call: TRBJ2-2; cdr3_nt: TGTGCCAGCAGTTACTGGCGCCGCCTGTCCACCGGGGAGCTGTTTTTT; cdr3_aa: CASSYWRRLSTGELFF
d_call: NA; v_call: TRBV6-5; clone_size: NA; j_call: TRBJ2-3; cdr3_nt: TGTGCCAGCAGTTACTCGATGACTGGCACAGATACGCAGTATTTT; cdr3_aa: CASSYSMTGTDTQYF
d_call: NA; v_call: TRBV4-1; clone_size: few; j_call: TRBJ1-5; cdr3_nt: TGCGCCAGCAGCCAAGAGTCCGGGCAGGTTCAGCCCCAGCATTTT; cdr3_aa: CASSQESGQVQPQHF
d_call: NA; v_call: TRBV3-1; clone_size: few; j_call: TRBJ1-2; cdr3_nt: TGTGCCGTTCAGGATAATAATCGGGGCTACACCTTC; cdr3_aa: CAVQDNNRGYTF
d_call: TRBD2; v_call: TRBV6-5; clone_size: few; j_call: TRBJ2-1; cdr3_nt: TGTGCCAGCAGTTACCCGCGGCTAGCGGTAGTCGGCAATGAGCAGTTCTTC; cdr3_aa: CASSYPRLAVVGNEQFF
d_call: NA; v_call: TRBV14; clone_size: few; j_call: TRBJ2-7; cdr3_nt: TGTGCCTGCAGCCATCAACCCTACGAGCAGTACTTC; cdr3_aa: CACSHQPYEQYF
d_call: NA; v_call: TRBV10-3; clone_size: many; j_call: TRBJ2-5; cdr3_nt: TGTGCCATCAGTGAAGGAGCCGGTGGGGAGACCCAGTACTTC; cdr3_aa: CAISEGAGGETQYF
d_call: TRBD1; v_call: TRBV27; clone_size: NA; j_call: TRBJ1-4; cdr3_nt: TGTGCCGCCGGGGACAGGGGAGATGAAAAACTGTTTTTT; cdr3_aa: CAAGDRGDEKLFF
d_call: NA; v_call: TRBV27; clone_size: NA; j_call: TRBJ2-6; cdr3_nt: TGTGCCAGCAGACAACAGTTCGGAGCTGGGGCCAACGTCCTGACTTTC; cdr3_aa: CASRQQFGAGANVLTF
d_call: TRBD1; v_call: TRBV20-1; clone_size: NA; j_call: TRBJ2-5; cdr3_nt: TGCAGTGCCCAGGGACAGGGCCAAGAGACCCAGTACTTC; cdr3_aa: CSAQGQGQETQYF
d_call: NA; v_call: TRBV4-1; clone_size: NA; j_call: TRBJ2-2; cdr3_nt: TGCGCCAGCAGCCAAGATTCCGGGGGCGGGGGCACCGGGGAGCTGTTTTTT; cdr3_aa: CASSQDSGGGGTGELFF
d_call: NA; v_call: TRBV12-3/TRBV12-4; clone_size: NA; j_call: TRBJ2-4; cdr3_nt: TGTGCCAGCAGTGCTGTCGGGGGCATTCAGTACTTC; cdr3_aa: CASSAVGGIQYF
d_call: NA; v_call: TRBV3-1; clone_size: NA; j_call: TRBJ1-1; cdr3_nt: TGTGCCAGCAGCCATGGGGGATTGAACACTGAAGCTTTCTTT; cdr3_aa: CASSHGGLNTEAFF
d_call: TRBD2; v_call: TRBV7-9; clone_size: NA; j_call: TRBJ2-5; cdr3_nt: TGTGCCAGCAGCCTCCCTCCGGGAGGGGCCCAAGAGACCCAGTACTTC; cdr3_aa: CASSLPPGGAQETQYF
d_call: NA; v_call: TRBV5-1; clone_size: few; j_call: TRBJ2-7; cdr3_nt: TGCGCCAGCAGCTTGGGTGGAAAGTTGTACGAGCAGTACTTC; cdr3_aa: CASSLGGKLYEQYF
d_call: NA; v_call: TRBV30; clone_size: NA; j_call: TRBJ1-6; cdr3_nt: TGTGCCTGGAGTAGACGAGGGGGGAATTCACCCCTCCACTTT; cdr3_aa: CAWSRRGGNSPLHF
d_call: NA; v_call: TRBV5-1; clone_size: many; j_call: TRBJ2-3; cdr3_nt: TGCGCCAGCAGCTTGGAAGAGGTGGAATATACGCAGTATTTT; cdr3_aa: CASSLEEVEYTQYF
d_call: TRBD1; v_call: TRBV9; clone_size: NA; j_call: TRBJ1-2; cdr3_nt: TGTGCCAGCAGCGTAGGAGGGGGCCTGGACTATGGCTACACCTTC; cdr3_aa: CASSVGGGLDYGYTF
d_call: NA; v_call: TRBV6-5; clone_size: few; j_call: TRBJ2-5; cdr3_nt: TGTGCCAGCAGCCGACTACAGGAGGGGGTAGGGACCCAGTACTTC; cdr3_aa: CASSRLQEGVGTQYF
d_call: NA; v_call: TRBV28; clone_size: NA; j_call: TRBJ1-2; cdr3_nt: TGTGCCAGCAGTTTGCTAGCAGGTTACTATGGCTACACCTTC; cdr3_aa: CASSLLAGYYGYTF
d_call: NA; v_call: TRBV7-9; clone_size: few; j_call: TRBJ2-3; cdr3_nt: TGTGCCAGCAGCTCCCCGATCAGCACAGATACGCAGTATTTT; cdr3_aa: CASSSPISTDTQYF
d_call: NA; v_call: TRBV7-9; clone_size: NA; j_call: TRBJ2-3; cdr3_nt: TGTGCCAGCAGCCACATACAGGCGCAGATCACAGATACGCAGTATTTT; cdr3_aa: CASSHIQAQITDTQYF
d_call: TRBD2; v_call: TRBV20-1; clone_size: few; j_call: TRBJ2-7; cdr3_nt: TGCAGTGCTAGATCCAGACTAGCGGGGGGGAGTGAGCAGTACTTC; cdr3_aa: CSARSRLAGGSEQYF
d_call: NA; v_call: TRBV20-1; clone_size: many; j_call: TRBJ2-1; cdr3_nt: TGCAGTGCTAGAGATAAAAATGAGCAGTTCTTC; cdr3_aa: CSARDKNEQFF
d_call: NA; v_call: TRBV2; clone_size: many; j_call: TRBJ2-1; cdr3_nt: TGTGCCAGCAAAGGCCTAGAACTAGGGCAGTTCTTC; cdr3_aa: CASKGLELGQFF
d_call: TRBD1; v_call: TRBV20-1; clone_size: NA; j_call: TRBJ2-5; cdr3_nt: TGCAGTGCTAGACCAATGACAGGGAAATGGGAGACCCAGTACTTC; cdr3_aa: CSARPMTGKWETQYF
d_call: NA; v_call: TRBV12-3/TRBV12-4; clone_size: NA; j_call: TRBJ1-1; cdr3_nt: TGTGCCAGCACCCGGACAGTCAGCACTGAAGCTTTCTTT; cdr3_aa: CASTRTVSTEAFF
d_call: TRBD2; v_call: TRBV30; clone_size: few; j_call: TRBJ2-1; cdr3_nt: TGTGCCTGGAGCTTGGGGGGGGTAAATGAGCAGTTCTTC; cdr3_aa: CAWSLGGVNEQFF